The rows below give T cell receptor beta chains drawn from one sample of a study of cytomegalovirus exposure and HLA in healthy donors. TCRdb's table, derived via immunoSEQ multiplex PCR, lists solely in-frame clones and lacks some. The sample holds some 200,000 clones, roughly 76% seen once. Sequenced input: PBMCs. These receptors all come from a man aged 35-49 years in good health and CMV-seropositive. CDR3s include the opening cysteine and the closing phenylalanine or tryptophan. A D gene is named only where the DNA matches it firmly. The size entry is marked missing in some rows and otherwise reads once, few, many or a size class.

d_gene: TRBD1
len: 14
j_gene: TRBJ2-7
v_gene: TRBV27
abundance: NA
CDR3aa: CASSGQQGAYEQYF
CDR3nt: TGTGCCAGCAGTGGGCAACAGGGGGCTTACGAGCAGTACTTC

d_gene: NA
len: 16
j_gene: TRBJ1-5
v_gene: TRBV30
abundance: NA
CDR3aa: CAWSGKGRVGNQPQHF
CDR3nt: TGTGCCTGGAGTGGCAAAGGGAGGGTGGGCAATCAGCCCCAGCATTTT

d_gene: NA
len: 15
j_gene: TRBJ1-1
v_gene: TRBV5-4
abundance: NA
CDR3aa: CASSSQGQRNTEAFF
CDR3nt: TGTGCCAGCAGCTCTCAGGGACAACGGAACACTGAAGCTTTCTTT

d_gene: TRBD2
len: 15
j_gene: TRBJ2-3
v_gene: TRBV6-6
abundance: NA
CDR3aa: CASSLLAGDTDTQYF
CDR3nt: TGTGCCAGCAGTTTACTAGCGGGGGACACAGATACGCAGTATTTT

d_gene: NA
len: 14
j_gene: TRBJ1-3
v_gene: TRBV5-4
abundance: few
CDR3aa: CASSLSVSGDTIYF
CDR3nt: TGTGCCAGCAGCTTATCTGTTTCAGGGGACACCATATATTTT

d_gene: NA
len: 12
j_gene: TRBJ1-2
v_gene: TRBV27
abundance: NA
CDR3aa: CASRKGSDGYTF
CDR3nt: TGTGCCAGCAGAAAGGGGTCCGATGGCTACACCTTC

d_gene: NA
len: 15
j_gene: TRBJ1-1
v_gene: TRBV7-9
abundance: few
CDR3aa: CASSLGEGESTEAFF
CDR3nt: TGTGCCAGCAGCTTAGGCGAGGGAGAGTCTACTGAAGCTTTCTTT

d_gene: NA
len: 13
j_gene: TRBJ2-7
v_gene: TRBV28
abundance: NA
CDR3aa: CASSSLGGGEQYF
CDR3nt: TGTGCCAGCAGCTCACTAGGGGGGGGCGAGCAGTACTTC

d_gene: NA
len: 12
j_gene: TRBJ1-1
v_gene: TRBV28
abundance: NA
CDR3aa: CASSFLGTEAFF
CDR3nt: TGTGCCAGCAGTTTTCTCGGGACTGAAGCTTTCTTT

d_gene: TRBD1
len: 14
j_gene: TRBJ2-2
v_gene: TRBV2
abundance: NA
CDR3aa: CASLRDRAAGELFF
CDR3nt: TGTGCCAGCCTTCGGGACAGGGCGGCCGGGGAGCTGTTTTTT

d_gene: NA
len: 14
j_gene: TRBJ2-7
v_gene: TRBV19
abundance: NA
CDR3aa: CASTKDREGDEQYF
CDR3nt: TGTGCCAGTACCAAGGACAGGGAGGGAGACGAGCAGTACTTC

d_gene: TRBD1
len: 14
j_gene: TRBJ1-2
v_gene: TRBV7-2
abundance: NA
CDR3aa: CASRQGVQLGGYTF
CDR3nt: TGTGCCAGCAGACAGGGGGTACAACTTGGGGGCTACACCTTC

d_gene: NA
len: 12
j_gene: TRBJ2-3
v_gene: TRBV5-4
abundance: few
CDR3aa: CASSLELDTQYF
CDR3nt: TGTGCCAGCAGCTTGGAGCTAGATACGCAGTATTTT

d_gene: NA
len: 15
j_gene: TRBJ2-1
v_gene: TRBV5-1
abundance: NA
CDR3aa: CASSLEASSYNEQFF
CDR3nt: TGCGCCAGCAGCTTGGAGGCTAGCTCCTACAATGAGCAGTTCTTC

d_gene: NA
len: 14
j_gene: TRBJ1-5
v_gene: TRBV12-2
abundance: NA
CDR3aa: CASRWGRGYQPQHF
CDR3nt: TGTGCAAGTCGCTGGGGCAGGGGATATCAGCCCCAGCATTTT

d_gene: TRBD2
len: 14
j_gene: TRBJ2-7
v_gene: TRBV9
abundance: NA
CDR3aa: CASSVGGSSYEQYF
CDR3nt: TGTGCCAGCAGCGTCGGGGGGAGCTCCTACGAGCAGTACTTC

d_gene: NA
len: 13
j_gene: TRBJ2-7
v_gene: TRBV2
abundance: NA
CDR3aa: CASRWGQSYEQYF
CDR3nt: TGTGCCAGCAGATGGGGACAATCCTACGAGCAGTACTTC

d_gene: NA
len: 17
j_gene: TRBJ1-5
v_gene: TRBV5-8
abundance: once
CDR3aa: CASSRLMSTYSNQPQHF
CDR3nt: TGTGCCAGCAGCCGACTCATGTCGACTTATAGCAATCAGCCCCAGCATTTT

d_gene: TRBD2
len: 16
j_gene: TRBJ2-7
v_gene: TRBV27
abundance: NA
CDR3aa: CASSLGTSGGPYEQYF
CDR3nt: TGTGCCAGCAGTTTGGGGACTAGCGGGGGACCCTACGAGCAGTACTTC

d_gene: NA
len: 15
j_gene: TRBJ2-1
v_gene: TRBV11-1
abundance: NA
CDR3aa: CASSARQVTYNEQFF
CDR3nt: TGTGCCAGCAGCGCTCGACAGGTTACCTACAATGAGCAGTTCTTC

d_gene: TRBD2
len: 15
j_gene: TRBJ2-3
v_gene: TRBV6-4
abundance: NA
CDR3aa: CASSELAGVTDTQYF
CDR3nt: TGTGCCAGCAGTGAGCTAGCGGGGGTGACAGATACGCAGTATTTT

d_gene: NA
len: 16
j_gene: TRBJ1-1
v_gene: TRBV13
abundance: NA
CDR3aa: CASSLGGRAPTTEAFF
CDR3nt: TGTGCCAGCAGCTTAGGGGGCAGGGCCCCCACCACTGAAGCTTTCTTT

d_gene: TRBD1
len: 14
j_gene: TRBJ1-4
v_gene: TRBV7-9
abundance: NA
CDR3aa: CASSKDRGEEKLFF
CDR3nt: TGTGCCAGCAGCAAAGACAGGGGAGAAGAAAAACTGTTTTTT

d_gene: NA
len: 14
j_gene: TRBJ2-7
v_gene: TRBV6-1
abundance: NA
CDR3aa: CASAYNSPRYEQYF
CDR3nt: TGTGCCAGCGCCTACAACTCCCCGCGGTACGAGCAGTACTTC

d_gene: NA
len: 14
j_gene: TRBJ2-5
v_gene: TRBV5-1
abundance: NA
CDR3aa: CASSLESNQETQYF
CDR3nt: TGCGCCAGCAGCTTGGAATCTAATCAAGAGACCCAGTACTTC

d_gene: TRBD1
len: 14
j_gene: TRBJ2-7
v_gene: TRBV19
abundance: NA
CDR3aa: CASRLGTGLYEQYF
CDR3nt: TGTGCCAGTAGGCTGGGGACAGGGCTCTACGAGCAGTACTTC

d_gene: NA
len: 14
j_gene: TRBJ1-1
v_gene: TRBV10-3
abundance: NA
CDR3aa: CAIRPQGFGAEAFF
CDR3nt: TGTGCCATCAGACCGCAGGGATTTGGGGCTGAAGCTTTCTTT

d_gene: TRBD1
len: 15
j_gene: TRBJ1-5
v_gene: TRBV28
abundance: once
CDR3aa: CASSYLLGQGQPQHF
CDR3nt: TGTGCCAGCAGTTACCTTCTCGGACAGGGCCAGCCCCAGCATTTT

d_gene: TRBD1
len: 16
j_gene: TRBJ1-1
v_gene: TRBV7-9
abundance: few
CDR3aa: CASSLATGSGDTEAFF
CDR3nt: TGTGCCAGCAGCCTCGCGACAGGGTCAGGGGATACTGAAGCTTTCTTT

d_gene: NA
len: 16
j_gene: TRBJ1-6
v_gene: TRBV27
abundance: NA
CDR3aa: CASSIIQGIKNSPLHF
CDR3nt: TGTGCCAGCAGCATCATACAGGGAATTAAGAATTCACCCCTCCACTTT

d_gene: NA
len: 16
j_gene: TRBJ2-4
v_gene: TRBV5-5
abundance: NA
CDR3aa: CASSFDFGVAKNIQYF
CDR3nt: TGTGCCAGCAGCTTCGACTTTGGTGTAGCCAAAAACATTCAGTACTTC

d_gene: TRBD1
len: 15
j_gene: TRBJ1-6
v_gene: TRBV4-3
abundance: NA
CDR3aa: CASSLGQGANSPLHF
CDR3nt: TGCGCCAGCAGCCTCGGACAGGGGGCGAATTCACCCCTCCACTTT

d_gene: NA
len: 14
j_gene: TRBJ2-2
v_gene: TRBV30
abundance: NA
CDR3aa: CAWSVGRNTGELFF
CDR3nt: TGTGCCTGGAGTGTGGGCCGAAACACCGGGGAGCTGTTTTTT

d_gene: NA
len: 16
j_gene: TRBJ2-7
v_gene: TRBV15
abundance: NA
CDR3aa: CATSTPHGPSTYEQYF
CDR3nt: TGTGCCACCAGCACCCCACATGGGCCCTCCACCTACGAGCAGTACTTC

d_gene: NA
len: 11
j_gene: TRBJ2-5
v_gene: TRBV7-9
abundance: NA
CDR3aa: CACNGGETQYF
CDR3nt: TGTGCCTGCAACGGTGGTGAGACCCAGTACTTC

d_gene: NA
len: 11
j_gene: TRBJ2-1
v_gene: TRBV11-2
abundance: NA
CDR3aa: CASSQINEQFF
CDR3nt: TGTGCCAGCAGCCAGATTAATGAGCAGTTCTTC

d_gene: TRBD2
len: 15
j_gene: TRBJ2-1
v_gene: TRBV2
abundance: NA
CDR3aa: CASSAWAGGNNEQFF
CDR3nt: TGTGCCAGCAGCGCGTGGGCGGGGGGGAACAATGAGCAGTTCTTC

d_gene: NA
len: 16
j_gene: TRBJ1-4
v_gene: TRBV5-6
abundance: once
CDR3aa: CASSLGMDGGSEKLFF
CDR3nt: TGTGCCAGCAGCCTGGGGATGGACGGAGGCAGTGAAAAACTGTTTTTT

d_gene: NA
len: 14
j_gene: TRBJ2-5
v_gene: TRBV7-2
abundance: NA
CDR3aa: CASRAVSRPGTQYF
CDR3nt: TGTGCCAGCAGGGCAGTTTCTAGGCCGGGGACCCAGTACTTC

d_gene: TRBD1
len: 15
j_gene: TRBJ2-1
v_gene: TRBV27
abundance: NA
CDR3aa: CASSQWTGGLNEQFF
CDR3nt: TGTGCCAGCAGTCAATGGACAGGGGGCTTGAATGAGCAGTTCTTC

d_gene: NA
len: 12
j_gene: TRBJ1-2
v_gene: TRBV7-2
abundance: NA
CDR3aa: CAGSPRRGGYTF
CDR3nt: TGTGCCGGCAGCCCTCGCCGGGGTGGCTACACCTTC

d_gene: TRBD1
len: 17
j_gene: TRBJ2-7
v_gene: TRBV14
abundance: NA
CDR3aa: CASSPTVRDRDSYEQYF
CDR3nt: TGTGCCAGCAGCCCCACAGTAAGGGACAGGGACTCCTACGAGCAGTACTTC

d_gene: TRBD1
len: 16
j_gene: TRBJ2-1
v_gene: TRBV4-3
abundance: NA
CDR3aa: CASSQGGRGTGNEQFF
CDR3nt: TGCGCCAGCAGCCAAGGTGGCAGGGGGACGGGGAATGAGCAGTTCTTC

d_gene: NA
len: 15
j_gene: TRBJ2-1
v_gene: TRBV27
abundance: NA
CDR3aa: CASSLPLQPLNEQFF
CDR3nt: TGTGCCAGCAGTTTACCATTACAGCCCCTCAATGAGCAGTTCTTC

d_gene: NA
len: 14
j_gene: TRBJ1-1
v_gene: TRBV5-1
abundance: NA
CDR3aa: CASSLFISNTEAFF
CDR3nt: TGCGCCAGCAGCTTGTTTATTTCGAACACTGAAGCTTTCTTT

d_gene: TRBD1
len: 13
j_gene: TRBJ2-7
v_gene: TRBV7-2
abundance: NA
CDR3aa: CASSFQGAYEQYF
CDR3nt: TGTGCCAGCAGCTTTCAGGGGGCCTACGAGCAGTACTTC

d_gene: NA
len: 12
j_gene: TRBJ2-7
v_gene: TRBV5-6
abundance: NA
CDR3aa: CASSNPPDEQYF
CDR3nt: TGCGCCAGCAGCAATCCCCCAGACGAGCAGTACTTC

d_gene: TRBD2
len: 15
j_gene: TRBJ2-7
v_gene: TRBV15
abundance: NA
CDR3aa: CATSRGGVGSYEQYF
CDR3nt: TGTGCCACCAGCAGGGGGGGGGTTGGCTCCTACGAGCAGTACTTC

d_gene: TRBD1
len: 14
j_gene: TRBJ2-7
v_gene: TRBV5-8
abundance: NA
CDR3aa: CASSFGTGSHEQYF
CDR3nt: TGTGCCAGCAGCTTCGGGACAGGGTCCCACGAGCAGTACTTC

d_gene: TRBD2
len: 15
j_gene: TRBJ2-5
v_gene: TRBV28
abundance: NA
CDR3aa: CASSLFAGGRETQYF
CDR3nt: TGTGCCAGCAGTTTATTTGCGGGGGGGAGAGAGACCCAGTACTTC

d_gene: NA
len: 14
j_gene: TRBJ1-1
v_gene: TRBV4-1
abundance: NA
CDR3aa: CASSQALSGTEAFF
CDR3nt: TGCGCCAGCAGCCAAGCTCTATCGGGCACTGAAGCTTTCTTT

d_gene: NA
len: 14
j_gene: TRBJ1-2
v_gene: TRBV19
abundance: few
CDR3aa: CASSIAGISHGYTF
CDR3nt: TGTGCCAGTAGTATAGCAGGGATCTCTCATGGCTACACCTTC

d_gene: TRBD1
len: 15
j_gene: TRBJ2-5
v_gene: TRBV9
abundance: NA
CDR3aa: CASSEGQGAIETQYF
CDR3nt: TGTGCCAGCAGCGAGGGACAGGGGGCTATAGAGACCCAGTACTTC

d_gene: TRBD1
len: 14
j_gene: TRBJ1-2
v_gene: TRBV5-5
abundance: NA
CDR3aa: CASSLFGQGDGYTF
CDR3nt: TGTGCCAGCAGCTTATTCGGGCAGGGGGATGGCTACACCTTC

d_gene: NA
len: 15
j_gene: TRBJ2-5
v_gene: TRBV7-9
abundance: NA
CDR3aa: CASSQGGGPGETQYF
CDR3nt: TGTGCCAGCAGCCAAGGGGGGGGGCCAGGTGAGACCCAGTACTTC

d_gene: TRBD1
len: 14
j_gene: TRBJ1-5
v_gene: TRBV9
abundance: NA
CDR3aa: CASSAGGMGQPQHF
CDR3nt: TGTGCCAGCAGCGCAGGGGGAATGGGTCAGCCCCAGCATTTT

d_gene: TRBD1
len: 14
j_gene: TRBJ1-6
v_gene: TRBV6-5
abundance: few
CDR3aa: CASRIGRGYSPLHF
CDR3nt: TGTGCCAGCAGAATAGGCAGGGGGTACTCACCCCTCCACTTT